The text below deals with one T cell receptor (beta chain). Antigen specificity is unknown. The record originates from a study of T cell responses to AZD1222 COVID-19 vaccine. Study-wide context: Pooling was applied to second doses at about 4 or about 12 weeks. Whole-study results and caveats: No day 14 peak samples; only post-peak repertoires were characterized. Baseline seropositivity characterized only 5 to 7 AZD1222 recipients.

Clones were sequenced by immunoSEQ multiplex PCR, and TCRdb holds only the in-frame ones, with some missing. This table has approximately 140,000 clones, about 90% appearing once. This TCR was sampled from an adult in good health. The specimen was peripheral blood, collected on day 0 of AZD1222 vaccination.

In nucleotides, the CDR3 is TGTGCCAGCAGCGGGGCTATTTACAATGAGCAGTTCTTC. Residues: CASSGAIYNEQFF. The V gene is TRBV2, the J gene TRBJ2-1, with D tentatively TRBD1 or TRBD2 (5 bases each). Germline V gene data show CDR1 as SNHLY and CDR2 as FYNNEI. The V and J ends lost 6 bases and 4 bases respectively, with 10 bases between them. The CDR3 is 13 amino acids.